This T cell receptor (beta chain) was recovered during a study of beta chain features in type 1 diabetes (dated by TCRdb to the late 2010s). Turning to the overall study: Patients and healthy donors did not differ in mean age, gender distribution, total cell number or subset yield. Across all samples, fewer than 110,000,000 sorted cells were examined, and cell number per subset correlated strongly with RNA yield. In the study, recently diagnosed type 1 diabetes patients and matched healthy donors were compared on the TCRB repertoires of their sorted circulating CD4+ T cell subsets. Whereas all 30 or so donors provided naive and central memory subsets, regulatory and stem cell-like memory subsets were isolated from just 8 patients and roughly 8 healthy donors. General study outcomes and caveats: Because the HLA sub-analyses included only small numbers of individuals, any influence of HLA type on TCRB rearrangement was left unresolved. Because cDNA rather than genomic DNA was sequenced, highly expressing activated cells could have been over-represented, although no difference in activation and CD3 levels was found between groups. Naive, central memory and regulatory TCRB repertoires appeared to be more similar among patients than among healthy donors. At VDJ recombination sites, type 1 diabetes patients had fewer insertions and more deleted nucleotides, which implies abnormalities in thymic rearrangement. Type 1 diabetes patients showed a moderate but significant shortening of TCRB CDR3 length in all four CD4+ subsets. PCR might favor shorter templates, but patient and control samples were amplified and corrected together, so any skew would affect both groups equally.

All of the isolated RNA was reverse transcribed with the High Capacity cDNA Reverse Transcription Kit, so expressed TCRB transcripts were sequenced. Naive, central memory and regulatory T cell samples underwent deep immunoSEQ sequencing, averaging about 3.3 million total reads per sample. Sorted cells were lysed in RLT buffer and RNA was extracted with DNase-treated RNeasy Micro or Mini kits, depending on cell number. Each cell subset was processed separately to prevent cross-contamination, with patient and healthy donor samples processed together. Using the immunoSEQ multiplex PCR, TCRB sequences were amplified from cDNA into 87-bp fragments spanning the CDR3 region. The amplicons were sequenced using the Illumina HiSeq platform. In the original analysis: Synthetic template baselines were used to correct PCR bias computationally, reads within Hamming distance 2 were collapsed, and singletons that could not be merged were discarded. Reads were aligned to IMGT to assign V, D and J genes, CDR3 length, and insertions or deletions at six rearrangement sites. Clonotype counts were normalized to sorted cell number within each subset before computing true diversity and Gini coefficients with the tcR R package. Repertoire sharing was quantified using the overlap coefficient calculated on TCRB nucleotide sequences. This is the immuneACCESS table as TCRdb keeps it, with only in-frame sequences that have V and J called. A part of the clones is gone; compared with another copy, unresolved V genes explain less than half, and the rest is unexplained. V and J calls and clone size follow that table, whereas D and trimming were derived from the DNA. For this sample the table gives 300,000 or so clones, of which approximately 8% were detected only once. More than 0.4% of the sample is held by the ten biggest clonotypes.

Notes on this clone: It has no known antigen specificity. No much larger clonotype is one base removed from it; base qualities were not supplied.

Each donor gave one peripheral blood draw, averaging approximately 110 mL, which was collected into heparinised tubes. Using a panel that included CD45RO, CCR7, CD25, CD127, CD95 and CD27, naive, central memory, regulatory and stem cell-like memory CD4+ T cells were sorted on a BD FACSAria II. Every sorted population had a purity above 95%. Right away, PBMCs were isolated by Lymphoprep density gradient centrifugation and were stained directly, with no culture step. So that batch effects would be minimized, each experiment stained and sorted samples in pairs, pairing one healthy donor with one patient. CDR1 and CDR2 are read off the germline V gene as MDHEN and SYDVKM. V loses 6 bases, J loses 2 bases, and the germline ends lie 12 bases apart. The CDR3 has 14 amino acids, counting the end cysteine and phenylalanine. Just CDR3 DNA is preserved here, 42 bases in frame from base 1.

The specimen was central memory CD4+ T cells from blood. Here the chain combines TRBV28 and TRBJ2-3; no D gene is confidently identified. The receptor was isolated from a woman younger than 30 in good health. CDR3 reads: CASRTTEFTDTQYF. The DNA is as follows: TGTGCCAGCAGGACCACCGAGTTCACAGATACGCAGTATTTT.